This note documents a single T cell receptor (beta chain) sequence. The V gene's germline CDR1 is MGHRA and CDR2 YSYEKL. The CDR3 loop spans 13 amino acids. Trimming pared 0 bases from V and 6 bases from J, leaving 9 bases between. The source of the sample is a study of T cell changes during pregnancy in multiple sclerosis. The protocol was immunoSEQ multiplex PCR, while the TCRdb copy is restricted to in-frame clones and leaves out a portion. Of tens of thousands of clones detected, 91% appear once; the ten largest clones hold approximately 5%. The sequences come from CD8+ T cells from peripheral blood mononuclear cells, collected before pregnancy. The sequence was collected from a female donor with multiple sclerosis, enrolled in a pregnancy study. The V and J genes are TRBV4-1 and TRBJ2-7; unclear D gene. CDR3 sequence: CASSQDVESEQYF. The DNA of the CDR3 is TGCGCCAGCAGCCAAGATGTTGAGAGCGAGCAGTACTTC.